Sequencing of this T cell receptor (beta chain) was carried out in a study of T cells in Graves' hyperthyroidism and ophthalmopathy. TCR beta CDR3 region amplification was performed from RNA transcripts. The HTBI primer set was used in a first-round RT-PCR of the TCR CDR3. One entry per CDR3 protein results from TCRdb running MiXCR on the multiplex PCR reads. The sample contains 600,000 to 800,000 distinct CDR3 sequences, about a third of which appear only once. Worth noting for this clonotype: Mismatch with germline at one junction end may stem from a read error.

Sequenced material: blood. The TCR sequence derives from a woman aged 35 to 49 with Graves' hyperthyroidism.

In nucleotides, the CDR3 is TGCGCCAGCAGCCAAGATGGCGCGGGCGGGAAGCTGTTTTTT. Its protein is CASSQDGAGGKLFF. The chain recombines TRBV4-3 with TRBJ2-2, with D tentatively TRBD2 (6 bases). From germline, CDR1 is LGHNA and CDR2 YSLEER. The CDR3 totals 14 residues.